The 28 T cell receptor beta chains listed next were all sequenced from one sample in a study of T cells in Graves' hyperthyroidism and ophthalmopathy. Amplification of TCR beta CDR3 regions was performed using RNA transcripts as template. An initial round of RT-PCR targeting the TCR CDR3 relied on the HTBI primer set. One entry per CDR3 protein, called by TCRdb with MiXCR from the multiplex PCR reads. This sample yields some 600,000 distinct CDR3 sequences, of which 11% to 15% are seen a single time; 5% to 7% belongs to the top ten. The sample comprised blood. The receptor set was obtained from a woman in her 30s with Graves' hyperthyroidism that later progressed to Graves' ophthalmopathy.

This clonotype has at least ten counts. The V call is TRBV3-1, the J call TRBJ1-1; no reliable D call. The germline V and J ends were trimmed by 3 bases and 0 bases, with 5 bases remaining between them. The CDR3 runs 13 residues. Germline values: CDR1 LGHDT, CDR2 YNNKEL (reference sequence). As DNA, the CDR3 is TGTGCCAGCAGCCAGGTAATGAACACTGAAGCTTTCTTT. Protein: CASSQVMNTEAFF.

The chain is built from TRBV28 and TRBJ2-7; TRBD1 aligns across 9 bases. The CDR3 has 16 amino acids. Germline V gene sequence: CDR1 MDHEN, CDR2 SYDVKM. V shed 6 bases and J 0 bases; nucleotides not matched to a gene: 9. CDR3 residues: CASSLTPGQGSYEQYF. The CDR3 region has the DNA TGTGCCAGCAGCCTGACGCCGGGACAGGGCTCCTACGAGCAGTACTTC.

Many counts were recorded for this clonotype. V is TRBV9 and J is TRBJ1-2, with 8 bases aligning to TRBD1. Germline CDR1 and CDR2: SGDLS and YYNGEE. The CDR3 loop spans 14 amino acids. With V trimmed by 2 bases and J by 4 bases, 4 bases remained unmatched. The CDR3, as DNA: TGTGCCAGCAGCGTGACAGGGGAGTCCTATGGCTACACCTTC. This translates into CASSVTGESYGYTF.

This clonotype occurred a few times. The chain links TRBV20-1 to TRBJ2-7; D may be TRBD2 (5 bases). The germline CDR1 and CDR2 sequences are DFQATT and SNEGSKA (reference sequence). The CDR3 is 14 amino acids. Trimming shortened V by 6 bases and J by 1 base, and 16 bases separated the two germline ends. This chain's CDR3 is CSALGPQRSYEQYF. In DNA form, the CDR3 reads TGCAGTGCCCTAGGCCCCCAGCGGTCCTACGAGCAGTACTTC.

This clonotype was detected many times. The gene calls are TRBV7-2 and TRBJ2-3, with D unresolved. CDR3 length: 13 amino acids. CDR1 SGHTA and CDR2 FQGNSA come from the germline V gene. V was trimmed by 0 bases and J by 5 bases, leaving 6 bases between them. Written as DNA, the CDR3 is TGTGCCAGCAGCTTAGCGGAGCGAGATACGCAGTATTTT. Translated, it gives CASSLAERDTQYF.

CDR3 bases: TGTGCCAGCAGCCCTGGGACTAGGGGGCCTTTAGAGCAGTTCTTC. Translation: CASSPGTRGPLEQFF. V and J are TRBV7-3 and TRBJ2-1; D is perhaps TRBD2 (8 bases). V gave up 5 bases and J gave up 10 bases, with 21 bases separating them. Germline assignment: CDR1 SGHTA and CDR2 FQGTGA. There are 15 residues in the CDR3.

V and J are TRBV19 and TRBJ2-1, with 13 bases aligning to TRBD2. Germline V lookup: CDR1 LNHDA, CDR2 SQIVND (reference sequence). The length of the CDR3 is 18 residues. Losses at the gene ends were 1 base for V and 9 bases for J; bases not matched to a gene: 12. Here the CDR3 DNA reads TGTGCCAGTAGTATAGGCTTAGGACTAGCGGGAGTCACAGCTGAGCAGTTCTTC. Residues: CASSIGLGLAGVTAEQFF. The complete variable domain, with remaining parts taken from reference TRBV19 and TRBJ2-1, reads DGGITQSPKYLFRKEGQNVTLSCEQNLNHDAMYWYRQDPGQGLRLIYYSQIVNDFQKGDIAEGYSVSREKKESFPLTVTSAQKNPTAFYLCASSIGLGLAGVTAEQFFGPGTRLTVL.

The chain has TRBV2 and TRBJ1-6; TRBD1 aligns across 9 bases. The length of the CDR3 is 16 residues. Germline values: CDR1 SNHLY, CDR2 FYNNEI. V trimming: 6 bases; J trimming: 14 bases; junction bases outside the gene matches: 17. Here the CDR3 reads CASRPAAGTGRLSLHF. The CDR3 DNA is TGTGCCAGCAGACCCGCGGCGGGGACAGGGCGGTTGTCCCTCCACTTT.

This chain links TRBV10-1 with TRBJ1-6; no reliable D call. The CDR3 has 16 amino acids. V dropped 3 bases and J dropped 7 bases, with 16 bases sitting between them. The V gene's germline CDR1 is WNHNN and CDR2 SYGVQD (reference sequence). The CDR3 DNA reads as TGCGCCAGCAGTGACTCTCGGCAGGCTCCGAATTCACCCCTCCACTTT. Translating it yields CASSDSRQAPNSPLHF.

This clonotype has a count of ten or more. V is TRBV10-3 and J is TRBJ2-5; D is perhaps TRBD1 (5 bases). This CDR3 has 13 residues. V was clipped by 3 bases and J by 3 bases, with 8 bases between them. Germline assignment: CDR1 ENHRY and CDR2 SYGVKD. CDR3 amino acids: CAISDDRKETQYF. CDR3 in DNA: TGTGCCATCAGTGACGACAGAAAAGAGACCCAGTACTTC.

This clonotype was seen ten or more times. V and J are TRBV6-1 and TRBJ1-6; D remains unclear. The CDR3 spans 17 residues. Germline V lookup: CDR1 MNHNS, CDR2 SASEGT. V lost 0 bases to trimming and J lost 0 bases, with 9 bases between them. The CDR3 loop reads CASSEAPPSSYNSPLHF. CDR3 in DNA: TGTGCCAGCAGTGAAGCGCCACCGAGCTCCTATAATTCACCCCTCCACTTT.

This clonotype has only a few counts. The chain has TRBV20-1 and TRBJ2-3; weak D call: TRBD1 (5 bases). The V end lost 3 bases, the J end lost 5 bases, and 12 bases lay between the germline ends. CDR1 DFQATT and CDR2 SNEGSKA come from the germline V gene (reference sequence). CDR3 length equals 13 residues. CDR3 region: CSAREGAVDTQYF. DNA of the CDR3: TGCAGTGCTAGGGAAGGGGCAGTAGATACGCAGTATTTT.

There are a few counts of this clonotype. At one end the junction does not follow the germline gene, possibly because of a read error. This rearrangement joins TRBV27 to TRBJ2-1; the match to TRBD2 covers 11 bases. The CDR3 contains 17 residues. CDR1 and CDR2 (germline): MNHEY, SMNVEV (reference sequence). In DNA form, the CDR3 reads TGTGCCAGCAGTTTTTCTCTACTAGCGGGAGATTACAATGAGCAGCTCTTC. It codes for CASSFSLLAGDYNEQLF.

The chain combines TRBV20-1 with TRBJ2-1, with D maybe TRBD1 (5 bases). The CDR3 has 12 amino acids. The germline V gene has CDR1 DFQATT and CDR2 SNEGSKA (reference sequence). Trimming left V 0 bases short and J 12 bases short, with 12 bases between. CDR3 in amino acids: CSARDGATGQFF. CDR3 coding DNA: TGCAGTGCTAGAGATGGGGCAACCGGGCAGTTCTTC.

At least ten counts were recorded for this clonotype. The rearrangement uses TRBV24-1 and TRBJ2-5; the D gene is possibly TRBD1 (6 bases). The V gene lost 5 bases and the J gene lost 0 bases, with 21 bases spanning the gap. The CDR3 runs to 18 residues. CDR1 is KGHDR and CDR2 is SFDVKD in the germline V gene. CDR3 residues: CATSASKGAGVDQETQYF. The CDR3 region has the DNA TGTGCCACCAGTGCCTCTAAAGGAGCAGGGGTCGACCAAGAGACCCAGTACTTC.

In regard to this clonotype: A much larger clone differs by one base, so this may be a read error. V and J are TRBV2 and TRBJ1-1; 7 nucleotides line up with TRBD1. V lost 7 bases, J lost 6 bases, and 8 bases stayed unmatched. The germline CDR1 and CDR2 sequences are SNHLY and FYNNEI. The CDR3 totals 13 residues. The CDR3 coding sequence is TGTGCCAGCATGACGGACAGGATCGCTGAAGCTTTCTTT. This codes for CASMTDRIAEAFF.

This CDR3 reads CASGWTSPSFSEQFF. The DNA for the CDR3 is TGCGCCAGCGGGTGGACTAGCCCGAGTTTTAGTGAGCAGTTCTTC. J is TRBJ2-1 and V is TRBV5-1, with 8 bases lining up with TRBD2. The CDR3 sequence is 15 residues long. Germline CDR1 SGHRS, CDR2 YFSETQ. With 7 bases clipped from V and 9 bases from J, the junction kept 15 bases outside the gene matches.

This clonotype was detected ten times or more. This rearrangement joins TRBV28 to TRBJ1-5, with a tentative D call TRBD1 (6 bases). Trimming took 3 bases from V and 4 from J, leaving 10 bases between them. The CDR3 length is 14 residues. Germline CDR1 and CDR2: MDHEN and SYDVKM. The CDR3 region is CASSFGGWNQPQHF. In nucleotides, the CDR3 is TGTGCCAGCAGTTTCGGGGGCTGGAATCAGCCCCAGCATTTT.

This clonotype was observed many times. V usage is TRBV12-3 or TRBV12-4 and J usage is TRBJ1-4, with unresolved D. The V and J ends lost 6 bases and 0 bases respectively, with 20 bases between them. CDR3 length equals 18 residues. The DNA for the CDR3 is TGTGCCAGCAGCAACCATTTTGAATCAGGTGCAACTAATGAAAAACTGTTTTTT. Translating it yields CASSNHFESGATNEKLFF.

The table lists this clonotype with many counts. The chain employs TRBV7-2 and TRBJ2-1, with 7 bases lining up with TRBD2. The J segment lost 3 bases and the V segment lost 3 bases, leaving 5 bases of the junction unmatched. CDR1 is SGHTA, CDR2 FQGNSA, per germline. This CDR3 contains 15 residues. Here the CDR3 DNA reads TGTGCCAGCAGCTTTTCCGGGACTAACTACAATGAGCAGTTCTTC. It encodes CASSFSGTNYNEQFF. Together with reference TRBV7-2 and TRBJ2-1, the CDR3 gives the full variable domain: GAGVSQSPSNKVTEKGKDVELRCDPISGHTALYWYRQSLGQGLEFLIYFQGNSAPDKSGLPSDRFSAERTGGSVSTLTIQRTQQEDSAVYLCASSFSGTNYNEQFFGPGTRLTVL.

V usage is TRBV11-3 and J usage is TRBJ2-1, with TRBD1 matching 9 bases. The CDR3 spans 16 residues. Losses at the gene ends were 2 bases for V and 4 bases for J; bases not matched to a gene: 6. Per the germline V gene, CDR1 is SGHNT and CDR2 is YENEEA. The CDR3 region is CASSLSPGTGYNEQFF. The DNA of the CDR3 is TGTGCCAGCAGCTTATCTCCCGGGACAGGGTACAATGAGCAGTTCTTC.

This clonotype was seen once. The CDR3 DNA is TGTGCCAGCATGGCGGGTTCTATAATTCCACCCCTCCACTTT. Amino acid sequence: CASMAGSIIPPLHF. The chain couples TRBV28 to TRBJ1-6; D remains unclear. This CDR3 has 14 amino acids. V was clipped by 7 bases and J by 11 bases, with 18 bases between them. Germline V CDR1 and CDR2: MDHEN, SYDVKM.

The chain has TRBV25-1 and TRBJ2-1; D is possibly TRBD1 (6 bases). Trimming shortened V by 4 bases and J by 5 bases, and 12 bases separated the two germline ends. This CDR3 contains 14 residues. CDR1 and CDR2 from the germline V gene are MGHDK and SYGVNS. CDR3 protein: CASSVNRDHNEQFF. CDR3 bases: TGTGCCAGCAGTGTCAACAGGGACCACAATGAGCAGTTCTTC.

This clonotype was detected ten times or more. The chain is built from TRBV2 and TRBJ1-4; D gene unclear. The CDR3 sequence is 10 residues long. The V end lost 6 bases, the J end lost 10 bases, and 6 bases lay between the germline ends. CDR1 is SNHLY, CDR2 FYNNEI, per germline. The CDR3 spells CASSGGKLFF. CDR3 DNA sequence: TGTGCCAGCAGCGGCGGAAAACTGTTTTTT.

This clonotype was found a few times. Possible read error: a much larger clone is one base away. V gene TRBV9 combines with J gene TRBJ1-4; D unresolved. Germline values: CDR1 SGDLS, CDR2 YYNGEE. CDR3 length equals 16 residues. Trimming removed 3 bases from V and 2 bases from J, with 14 bases in between. Here the CDR3 DNA reads TGTGCCAGCAGCGCCTCACCAGGACTCACTAATGAAAAACTGTTTTTT. Amino acid sequence: CASSASPGLTNEKLFF. Using reference TRBV9 and TRBJ1-4 for the parts outside the CDR3, the full variable domain is DSGVTQTPKHLITATGQRVTLRCSPRSGDLSVYWYQQSLDQGLQFLIQYYNGEERAKGNILERFSAQQFPDLHSELNLSSLELGDSALYFCASSASPGLTNEKLFFGSGTQLSVL.

V and J are TRBV4-2 and TRBJ2-7; no firm D call. Per germline, CDR1 LGHNA and CDR2 YNFKEQ. This CDR3 comprises 15 residues. V was trimmed by 5 bases and J by 4 bases, leaving 18 bases between them. CDR3 protein: CASSNGQDPLYEQYF. DNA for the CDR3: TGTGCCAGCAGCAACGGTCAGGACCCCCTTTACGAGCAGTACTTC.

This clonotype has just a few counts. This chain joins TRBV9 and TRBJ2-1; D might be TRBD1 or TRBD2, each matching 5 bases. Trimming took off 3 bases at V and 0 bases at J, with 10 bases between the two ends. The length of the CDR3 is 15 residues. CDR1 and CDR2 (germline): SGDLS, YYNGEE. The CDR3, as DNA: TGTGCCAGCAGCGCGGGACCCAGCTCCTACAATGAGCAGTTCTTC. It is translated as CASSAGPSSYNEQFF.

This clonotype turned up a few times. This chain links TRBV30 with TRBJ2-3; 7 bases match TRBD2. Germline CDR1 is GTSNPN and CDR2 is SVGIG (reference sequence). Trimming at V came to 2 bases and at J to 1 base, leaving 6 bases not matched to a gene. The CDR3 sequence is 15 residues long. The CDR3 loop reads CAWSLGRGGTDTQYF. The CDR3 region has the DNA TGTGCCTGGAGTCTCGGACGGGGGGGCACAGATACGCAGTATTTT.